Presented here are 22 T cell receptor beta chains from one specimen sequenced in a study of blood T cell repertoires in COVID-19. TCRdb keeps only in-frame clones here, not all; method: immunoSEQ multiplex PCR. This table holds more than 90,000 clones, around 90% found once. Sequenced input: peripheral blood. The origin of the receptors is a human donor in a cohort sampled during active COVID-19.

The chain joins TRBV7-9 to TRBJ2-1; D might be TRBD1 (6 bases). V lost 5 bases and J 1 base, leaving 9 bases between the germline ends. Per the germline V gene, CDR1 is SEHNR and CDR2 is FQNEAQ (reference sequence). This CDR3 has 14 amino acids. CDR3 in DNA: TGTGCCAGCAGCGGGGGCGGGTCCTACAATGAGCAGTTCTTC. It translates to CASSGGGSYNEQFF.

This chain uses TRBV7-9 with TRBJ1-2; TRBD1 matches at 7 bases. This CDR3 has 14 residues. Per the germline V gene, CDR1 is SEHNR and CDR2 is FQNEAQ (reference sequence). The V segment lost 5 bases and the J segment 4 bases; nucleotides outside the gene matches: 7. The CDR3 DNA reads TGTGCCAGCAGCCCAGGGGGGACAGTCTATGGCTACACCTTC. It is translated as CASSPGGTVYGYTF.

V gene TRBV7-9 combines with J gene TRBJ2-1, with a tentative D call TRBD2 (6 bases). The ends were cut back, 4 bases at V and 3 bases at J, with 13 bases in the middle. CDR1 is SEHNR, CDR2 FQNEAQ, per germline (reference sequence). This CDR3 contains 15 residues. CDR3 nucleotide sequence: TGTGCCAGCAGCTCGGGGGACGTGTACTACAATGAGCAGTTCTTC. It yields the protein CASSSGDVYYNEQFF.

V gene TRBV12-3 or TRBV12-4 combines with J gene TRBJ2-3, with TRBD1 as a possible D gene (6 bases). The CDR3 has 12 residues. V lost 7 bases to trimming and J lost 6 bases, with 11 bases between them. Here the CDR3 DNA reads TGTGCCAGCACCTATAGGGGGGATACGCAGTATTTT. Its translation is CASTYRGDTQYF.

There are a few counts of this clone. CDR3 amino acids: CASSLRANEQFF. DNA for the CDR3: TGTGCCAGCAGCTTGAGAGCGAATGAGCAGTTCTTC. V and J are TRBV5-4 and TRBJ2-1, with D unresolved. CDR3 length: 12 residues. V gave up 1 base and J gave up 7 bases, with 6 bases separating them. Germline V CDR1 and CDR2: SGHNT, YYREEE (reference sequence).

This clone was detected only a few times. This rearrangement joins TRBV27 to TRBJ1-6; 8 positions match TRBD1. Trimming cost V 3 bases and J 3 bases; bases outside gene matches: 4. The germline V gene encodes CDR1 MNHEY and CDR2 SMNVEV (reference sequence). CDR3 length: 16 residues. The DNA for the CDR3 is TGTGCCAGCAGTTTCGGGACAGGCCTCTATAATTCACCCCTCCACTTT. Amino acids: CASSFGTGLYNSPLHF.

V gene TRBV6-5 combines with J gene TRBJ2-2; possible D gene TRBD2, 6 bases. The CDR3 loop spans 14 amino acids. V lost 6 bases, J lost 1 base, and 9 bases lay in between. Germline CDR1 reads MNHEY; CDR2 reads SVGAGI. CDR3 sequence reads: CASSASENTGELFF. CDR3 DNA: TGTGCCAGCAGCGCTAGCGAGAACACCGGGGAGCTGTTTTTT.

The chain uses TRBV5-1 and TRBJ1-2, with 9 nucleotides matching TRBD1. Germline V gene sequence: CDR1 SGHRS, CDR2 YFSETQ. The CDR3 totals 14 residues. Trimming took 0 bases from V and 5 from J; bases not matched to a gene: 2. The CDR3 DNA follows: TGCGCCAGCAGCTTGGAACAGGGGGCGTATGGCTACACCTTC. Its translation is CASSLEQGAYGYTF. Variable domain in full (rest from reference TRBV5-1 and TRBJ1-2): KAGVTQTPRYLIKTRGQQVTLSCSPISGHRSVSWYQQTPGQGLQFLFEYFSETQRNKGNFPGRFSGRQFSNSRSEMNVSTLELGDSALYLCASSLEQGAYGYTFGSGTRLTVV.

This clone is a singleton in its sample. The rearrangement joins TRBV5-6 to TRBJ2-7, with 11 bases that match TRBD2. V lost 2 bases, J lost 5 bases, and 3 bases stayed unmatched. Germline loops: CDR1 SGHDT, CDR2 YYEEEE. This CDR3 has 14 amino acids. The CDR3 sequence is CASSLTSGRHEQYF. The CDR3 nucleotides read TGTGCCAGCAGCTTAACTAGCGGGAGACACGAGCAGTACTTC.

The CDR3 loop is CASSFRSGRAQETQYF. DNA of the CDR3: TGCGCCAGCAGCTTCCGCTCCGGCAGGGCCCAGGAGACCCAGTACTTC. The gene calls are TRBV5-1 and TRBJ2-5; maybe TRBD1 (5 bases). Germline CDR1 and CDR2: SGHRS and YFSETQ. V was clipped by 2 bases and J by 5 bases, with 19 bases between them. CDR3 length equals 16 residues.

This chain joins TRBV7-9 and TRBJ1-1, with TRBD1 matching 7 bases. The CDR3 has 15 amino acids. V shed 1 base, J shed 8 bases, and the junction held 10 bases outside the gene matches. In germline, CDR1 is SEHNR, CDR2 FQNEAQ (reference sequence). CDR3 DNA sequence: TGTGCCAGCAGCTTAGAGACAGGGCTCGGTAAGGAAGCTTTCTTT. Its protein product is CASSLETGLGKEAFF.

This chain joins TRBV18 and TRBJ1-4; 11 bases agree with TRBD1. CDR1 is KGHSH and CDR2 is LQKENI in the germline V gene. V gave up 3 bases and J gave up 7 bases; unmatched junction bases: 4. The length of the CDR3 is 15 residues. The CDR3 region is CASSPGTGGFEKLFF. As DNA, the CDR3 is TGTGCCAGCTCACCGGGGACAGGGGGATTTGAAAAACTGTTTTTT.

The chain uses TRBV18 and TRBJ1-4; D is undetermined. The V gene's germline CDR1 is KGHSH and CDR2 LQKENI. This CDR3 has 15 residues. V lost 5 bases, J lost 0 bases, and 10 bases lay in between. The CDR3 DNA is TGTGCCAGCTCAAGTGGCCCCGCAACTAATGAAAAACTGTTTTTT. Protein: CASSSGPATNEKLFF.

The rearrangement uses TRBV5-1 and TRBJ1-1, with 9 bases matching TRBD1. The CDR3 is 14 residues long. J gave up 8 bases and V 1 base, and 6 bases lay outside the gene matches. Germline CDR1 is SGHRS and CDR2 is YFSETQ. This CDR3 is CASSLRQGGGEAFF. The DNA of the CDR3 is TGCGCCAGCAGCTTGCGACAGGGGGGAGGCGAAGCTTTCTTT.

The genes are TRBV9 and TRBJ2-1; tentatively, D is TRBD1 (5 bases). Trimming cost V 3 bases and J 1 base, with 14 bases left between them. This CDR3 contains 16 residues. Germline V gene data show CDR1 as SGDLS and CDR2 as YYNGEE. CDR3 region: CASSGVLTVSYNEQFF. The CDR3 coding sequence is TGTGCCAGCAGCGGGGTTCTGACAGTGTCCTACAATGAGCAGTTCTTC.

This chain links TRBV7-2 with TRBJ2-3, with TRBD1 as a possible D gene (6 bases). The CDR3 length is 15 residues. Germline CDR1 and CDR2: SGHTA and FQGNSA. V lost 0 bases and J 4 bases, leaving 11 bases between the germline ends. CDR3 in DNA: TGTGCCAGCAGCTTAGCACAGGGTGGGGCAGATACGCAGTATTTT. This encodes CASSLAQGGADTQYF. The entire variable domain, with the rest obtained from reference TRBV7-2 and TRBJ2-3, is as follows: GAGVSQSPSNKVTEKGKDVELRCDPISGHTALYWYRQSLGQGLEFLIYFQGNSAPDKSGLPSDRFSAERTGGSVSTLTIQRTQQEDSAVYLCASSLAQGGADTQYFGPGTRLTVL.

The chain employs TRBV19 and TRBJ2-7; 8 nucleotides align to TRBD1. J lost 3 bases, V lost 5 bases, and 0 bases had no gene match. The V gene's germline CDR1 is LNHDA and CDR2 SQIVND (reference sequence). The CDR3 sequence is 12 residues long. The CDR3 region is CASSDRGYEQYF. The CDR3 nucleotides are TGTGCCAGTAGTGACAGGGGCTACGAGCAGTACTTC.

CDR3 in DNA: TGTGCCAGCAGCGGACAGTACTATGGCTACACCTTC. It is translated as CASSGQYYGYTF. V and J are TRBV6-5 and TRBJ1-2; the D gene is possibly TRBD1 (6 bases). Germline CDR1 MNHEY, CDR2 SVGAGI. The CDR3 runs to 12 residues. The V end lost 6 bases, the J end lost 3 bases, and 8 bases lay between the germline ends.

The chain couples TRBV10-2 to TRBJ1-4; D possibly corresponds to TRBD1 (6 bases). This CDR3 is built from 17 residues. Germline CDR1 is WSHSY and CDR2 is SAAADI. V was shortened by 6 bases and J by 7 bases, with 24 bases between the two germline ends. CDR3 residues: CASRAGVLRTVSEKLFF. The CDR3 nucleotides read TGCGCCAGCAGGGCAGGGGTTCTACGTACGGTGAGTGAAAAACTGTTTTTT.

CDR3 residues: CSASGRGLRGEQFF. Written as DNA, the CDR3 is TGCAGTGCTAGTGGAAGAGGGCTGCGAGGTGAGCAGTTCTTC. This chain joins TRBV20-1 and TRBJ2-1, with TRBD2 as a possible D gene (5 bases). CDR3 length: 14 residues. CDR1 is DFQATT, CDR2 SNEGSKA, per germline (reference sequence). The germline V and J ends were trimmed by 3 bases and 9 bases, with 18 bases remaining between them.

The chain recombines TRBV6-5 with TRBJ2-5, with no clear D. Germline lookup yields CDR1 MNHEY and CDR2 SVGAGI. V lost 7 bases to trimming and J lost 0 bases, with 12 bases between them. The CDR3 runs 14 residues. In DNA form, the CDR3 reads TGTGCCAGCATCCCCGCGGCGTACCAAGAGACCCAGTACTTC. Residues: CASIPAAYQETQYF.

The CDR3 region has the DNA TGTGCCAGCAGCGGTCCCCAGGGACAGGGGAAATACGAGCAGTACTTC. Its protein is CASSGPQGQGKYEQYF. The V and J genes are TRBV9 and TRBJ2-7; 10 nucleotides match TRBD1. J lost 4 bases, V lost 3 bases, and 10 bases had no gene match. This CDR3 is built from 16 residues. Looked up from germline, CDR1 is SGDLS and CDR2 is YYNGEE.